This T cell receptor (beta chain) was obtained from a study of T cell responses to AZD1222 COVID-19 vaccine. Study conclusions and caveats: Most donors were white British, females outnumbered males, and clonal diversity was possibly underestimated. Nearly half of the spike-specific TCRs reportedly recognize variant regions that carry no mutations.

CDR3 length: 16 amino acids. V gave up 2 bases and J gave up 2 bases; unmatched junction bases: 2. Germline CDR1 and CDR2: MGHRA and YSYEKL. Sequenced by immunoSEQ multiplex PCR; TCRdb stores in-frame clones only, minus some. This table has about 150,000 clones, over 85% appearing once. A note on this clone: Its antigen is as yet unknown.

The chain is built from TRBV4-1 and TRBJ2-6, with 8 positions matching TRBD2. The specimen was peripheral blood, collected 28 days after the second AZD1222 dose. This clonotype originated in an adult who received the AZD1222 COVID-19 vaccine. CDR3 DNA: TGCGCCAGCAGCCAACGGGGGGGCGCTGGGGCCAACGTCCTGACTTTC. This translates into CASSQRGGAGANVLTF.